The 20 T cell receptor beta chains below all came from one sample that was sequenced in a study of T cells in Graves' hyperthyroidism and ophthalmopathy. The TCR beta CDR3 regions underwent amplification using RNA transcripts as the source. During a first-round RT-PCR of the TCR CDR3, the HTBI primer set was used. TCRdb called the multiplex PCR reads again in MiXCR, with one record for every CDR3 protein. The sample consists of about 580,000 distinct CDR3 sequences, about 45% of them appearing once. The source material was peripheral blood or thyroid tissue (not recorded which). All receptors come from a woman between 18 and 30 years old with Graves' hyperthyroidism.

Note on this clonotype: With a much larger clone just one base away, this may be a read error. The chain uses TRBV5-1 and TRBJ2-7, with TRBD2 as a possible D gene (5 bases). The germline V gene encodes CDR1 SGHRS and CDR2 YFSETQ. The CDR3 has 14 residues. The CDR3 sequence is CASSLEQEAYEQYF. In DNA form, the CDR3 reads TGTGCCAGCAGCTTAGAGCAGGAGGCCTACGAGCAGTACTTC.

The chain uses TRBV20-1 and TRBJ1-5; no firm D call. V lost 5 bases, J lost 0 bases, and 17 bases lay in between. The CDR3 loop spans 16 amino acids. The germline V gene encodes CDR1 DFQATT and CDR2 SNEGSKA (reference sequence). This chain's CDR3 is CSAPDESRYSNQPQHF. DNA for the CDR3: TGCAGTGCTCCTGACGAGTCGAGATATAGCAATCAGCCCCAGCATTTT.

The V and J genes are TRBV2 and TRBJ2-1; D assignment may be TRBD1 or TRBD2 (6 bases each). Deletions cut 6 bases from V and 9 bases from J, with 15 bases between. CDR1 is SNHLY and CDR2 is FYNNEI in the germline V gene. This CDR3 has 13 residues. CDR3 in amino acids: CASRRGERVEQFF. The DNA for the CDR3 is TGTGCCAGCAGGAGGGGGGAGCGGGTTGAGCAGTTCTTC.

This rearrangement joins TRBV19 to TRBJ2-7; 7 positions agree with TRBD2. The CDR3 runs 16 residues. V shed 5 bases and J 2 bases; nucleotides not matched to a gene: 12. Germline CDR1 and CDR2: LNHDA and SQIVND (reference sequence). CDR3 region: CASSASGGGTPYEQYF. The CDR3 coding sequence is TGTGCCAGTAGTGCTAGCGGTGGCGGAACTCCCTACGAGCAGTACTTC.

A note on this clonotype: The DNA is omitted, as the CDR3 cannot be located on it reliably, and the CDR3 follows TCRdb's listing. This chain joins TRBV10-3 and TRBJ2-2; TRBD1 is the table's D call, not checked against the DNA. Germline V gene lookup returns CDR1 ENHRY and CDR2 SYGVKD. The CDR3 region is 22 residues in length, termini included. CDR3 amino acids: CAITQATSGANVLTFGAGELFF.

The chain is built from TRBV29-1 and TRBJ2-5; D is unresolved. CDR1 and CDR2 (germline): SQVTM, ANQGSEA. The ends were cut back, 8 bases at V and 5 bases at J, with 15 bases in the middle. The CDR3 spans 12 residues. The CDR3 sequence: CSLDLRLETQYF. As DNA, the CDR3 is TGCAGCTTAGATCTACGGTTGGAGACCCAGTACTTC.

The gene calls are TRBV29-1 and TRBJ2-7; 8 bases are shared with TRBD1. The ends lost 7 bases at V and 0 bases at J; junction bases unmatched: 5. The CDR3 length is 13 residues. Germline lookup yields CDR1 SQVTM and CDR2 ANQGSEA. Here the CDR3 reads CSARQGNSYEQYF. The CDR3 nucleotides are TGCAGCGCTAGACAGGGGAACTCCTACGAGCAGTACTTC.

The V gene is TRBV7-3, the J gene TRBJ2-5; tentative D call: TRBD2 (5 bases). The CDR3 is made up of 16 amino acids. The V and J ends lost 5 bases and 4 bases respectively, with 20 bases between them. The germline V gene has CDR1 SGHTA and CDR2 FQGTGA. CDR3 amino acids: CASSPDTGERLETQYF. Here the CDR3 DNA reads TGTGCCAGCAGCCCTGACACCGGGGAACGCCTAGAGACCCAGTACTTC. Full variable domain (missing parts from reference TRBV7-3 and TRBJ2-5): GAGVSQTPSNKVTEKGKYVELRCDPISGHTALYWYRQSLGQGPEFLIYFQGTGAADDSGLPNDRFFAVRPEGSVSTLKIQRTERGDSAVYLCASSPDTGERLETQYFGPGTRLLVL.

The CDR3 coding sequence is TGCAGTGCTAGAGACGGGACAGGGGGCTATGGCTACACCTTC. The encoded protein is CSARDGTGGYGYTF. The rearrangement joins TRBV20-1 to TRBJ1-2, with 11 nucleotides matching TRBD1. J lost 4 bases, V lost 0 bases, and 1 base had no gene match. CDR3 length: 14 residues. Germline CDR1 is DFQATT and CDR2 is SNEGSKA (reference sequence).

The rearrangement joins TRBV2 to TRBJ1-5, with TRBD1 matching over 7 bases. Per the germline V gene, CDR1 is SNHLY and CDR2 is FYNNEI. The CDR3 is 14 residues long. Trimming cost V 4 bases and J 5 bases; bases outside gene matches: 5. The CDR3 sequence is CASSVGQVDQPQHF. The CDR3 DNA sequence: TGTGCCAGCAGTGTCGGACAGGTAGATCAGCCCCAGCATTTT.

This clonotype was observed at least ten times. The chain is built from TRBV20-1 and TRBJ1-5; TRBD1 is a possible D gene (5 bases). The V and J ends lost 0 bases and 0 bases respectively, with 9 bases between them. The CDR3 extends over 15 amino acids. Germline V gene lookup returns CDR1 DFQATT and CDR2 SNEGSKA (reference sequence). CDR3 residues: CSARDSRVSNQPQHF. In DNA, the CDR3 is TGCAGTGCTAGAGATTCCAGGGTTAGCAATCAGCCCCAGCATTTT.

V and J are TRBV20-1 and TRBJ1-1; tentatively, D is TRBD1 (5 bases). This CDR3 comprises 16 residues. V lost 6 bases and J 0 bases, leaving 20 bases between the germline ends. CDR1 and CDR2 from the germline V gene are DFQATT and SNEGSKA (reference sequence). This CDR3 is CSASSFWGVLNTEAFF. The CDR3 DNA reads TGCAGTGCCAGCAGCTTTTGGGGGGTCTTGAACACTGAAGCTTTCTTT.

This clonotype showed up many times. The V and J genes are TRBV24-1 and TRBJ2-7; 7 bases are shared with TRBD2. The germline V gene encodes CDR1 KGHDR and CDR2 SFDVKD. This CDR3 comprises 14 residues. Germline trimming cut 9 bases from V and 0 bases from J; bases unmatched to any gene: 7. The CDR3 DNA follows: TGTGCCACCGGTCCGGGAGGTAGCTCCTACGAGCAGTACTTC. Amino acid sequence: CATGPGGSSYEQYF.

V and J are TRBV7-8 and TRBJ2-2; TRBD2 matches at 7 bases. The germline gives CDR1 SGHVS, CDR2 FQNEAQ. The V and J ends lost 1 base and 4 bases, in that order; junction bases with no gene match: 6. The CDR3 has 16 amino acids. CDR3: CASSLGGSGLTGELFF. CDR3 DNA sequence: TGTGCCAGCAGCTTAGGGGGTAGCGGGCTCACCGGGGAGCTGTTTTTT.

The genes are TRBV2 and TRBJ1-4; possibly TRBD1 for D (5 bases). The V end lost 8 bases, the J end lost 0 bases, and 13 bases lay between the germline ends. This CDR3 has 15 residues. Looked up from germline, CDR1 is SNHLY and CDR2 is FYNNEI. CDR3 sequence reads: CASGGGPATNEKLFF. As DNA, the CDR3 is TGTGCCAGCGGGGGAGGACCCGCAACTAATGAAAAACTGTTTTTT.

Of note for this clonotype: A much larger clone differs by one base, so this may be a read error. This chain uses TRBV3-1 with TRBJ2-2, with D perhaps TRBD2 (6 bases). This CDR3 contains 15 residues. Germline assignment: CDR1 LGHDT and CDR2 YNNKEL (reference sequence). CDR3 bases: TGTGCCAGCAGAGTAGCGGCCGTGAGGGCCGGGGAGCTGGTTTTT. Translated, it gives CASRVAAVRAGELVF. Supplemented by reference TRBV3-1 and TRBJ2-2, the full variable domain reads DTAVSQTPKYLVTQMGNDKSIKCEQNLGHDTMYWYKQDSKKFLKIMFSYNNKELIINETVPNRFSPKSPDKAHLNLHINSLELGDSAVYFCASRVAAVRAGELVFGEGSRLTVL.

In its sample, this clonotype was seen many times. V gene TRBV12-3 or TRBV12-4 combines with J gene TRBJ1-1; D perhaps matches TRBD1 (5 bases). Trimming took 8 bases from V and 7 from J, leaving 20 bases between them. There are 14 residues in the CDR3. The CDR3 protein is CASADETVGFEAFF. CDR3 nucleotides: TGTGCCAGCGCGGACGAGACAGTCGGTTTTGAAGCTTTCTTT.

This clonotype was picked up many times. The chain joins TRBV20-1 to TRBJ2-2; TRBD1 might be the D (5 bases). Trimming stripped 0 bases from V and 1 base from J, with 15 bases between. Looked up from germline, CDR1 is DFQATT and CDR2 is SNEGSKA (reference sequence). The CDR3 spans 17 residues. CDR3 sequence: CSARENRRQGNTGELFF. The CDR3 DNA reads TGCAGTGCTAGAGAAAACAGACGGCAGGGGAACACCGGGGAGCTGTTTTTT.

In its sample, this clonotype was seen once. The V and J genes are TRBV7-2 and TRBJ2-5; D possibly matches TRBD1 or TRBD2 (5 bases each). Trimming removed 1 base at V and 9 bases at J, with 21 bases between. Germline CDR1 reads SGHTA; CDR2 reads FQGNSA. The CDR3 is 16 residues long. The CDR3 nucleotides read TGTGCCAGCAGCTTAGAAGTGAGGGGCGGAAATCAGCCCCAGTACTTC. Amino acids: CASSLEVRGGNQPQYF. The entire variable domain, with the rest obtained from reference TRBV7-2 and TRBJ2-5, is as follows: GAGVSQSPSNKVTEKGKDVELRCDPISGHTALYWYRQSLGQGLEFLIYFQGNSAPDKSGLPSDRFSAERTGGSVSTLTIQRTQQEDSAVYLCASSLEVRGGNQPQYFGPGTRLLVL.

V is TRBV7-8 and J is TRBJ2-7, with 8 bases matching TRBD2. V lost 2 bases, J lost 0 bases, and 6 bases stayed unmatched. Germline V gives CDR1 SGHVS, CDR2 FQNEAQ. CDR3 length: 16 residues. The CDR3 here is CASSLISSGRSYEQYF. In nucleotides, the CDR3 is TGTGCCAGCAGCTTAATCTCTAGCGGGCGCTCCTACGAGCAGTACTTC.